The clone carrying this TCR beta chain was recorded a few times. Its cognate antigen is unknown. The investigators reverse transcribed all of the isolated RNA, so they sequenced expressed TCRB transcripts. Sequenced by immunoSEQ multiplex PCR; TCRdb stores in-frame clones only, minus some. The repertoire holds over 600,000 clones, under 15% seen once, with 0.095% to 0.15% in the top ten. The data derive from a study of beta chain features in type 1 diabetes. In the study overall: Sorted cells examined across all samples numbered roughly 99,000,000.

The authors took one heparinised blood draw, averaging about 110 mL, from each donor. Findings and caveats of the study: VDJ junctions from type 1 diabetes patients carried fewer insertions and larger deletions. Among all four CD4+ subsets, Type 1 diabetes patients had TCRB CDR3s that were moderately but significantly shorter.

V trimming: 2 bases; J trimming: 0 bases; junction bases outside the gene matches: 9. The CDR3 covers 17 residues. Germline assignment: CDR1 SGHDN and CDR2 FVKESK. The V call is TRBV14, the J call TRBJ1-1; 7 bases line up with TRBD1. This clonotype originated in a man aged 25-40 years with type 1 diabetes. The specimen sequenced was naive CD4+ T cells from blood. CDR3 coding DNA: TGTGCCAGCAGCCAAAATTACCGGAGGGGGCTGAACACTGAAGCTTTCTTT. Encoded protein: CASSQNYRRGLNTEAFF.